A selection of T cell receptor beta chains follows, all from one sample in a study of human T cells and chemical hapten exposure. TCRdb re-derived calls from the RACE reads in MiXCR, one entry per CDR3 protein. The sample consists of around 130,000 distinct CDR3 sequences, approximately 11% of them appearing once. This specimen was whole blood, taken in connection with sensitization to the hapten diphenylcyclopropenone (DPC). The origin of the receptors is a woman aged 45 to 65 with alopecia areata. Some clones in this sample may be carry-over from other donors' samples. Both conserved end residues are part of each CDR3. The D gene is left open where the match is weak. The size entry is marked missing in some rows and otherwise reads once, few, many or a size class.

>-|TRBJ1-5|TRBV2|many
CASSGSNQPQHF
TGTGCCAGCAGTGGGAGCAATCAGCCCCAGCATTTT
>TRBD2|TRBJ2-3|TRBV7-2|many
CASSVPLLARDTQYF
TGTGCCAGCAGCGTACCTCTACTAGCGCGAGATACGCAGTATTTT
>-|TRBJ2-2|TRBV28|many
CASTGAGELFF
TGTGCCAGCACCGGAGCCGGGGAGCTGTTTTTT
>-|TRBJ2-2|TRBV6-5|-
CASSYNREPGGELFF
TGTGCCAGCAGTTACAACAGGGAGCCGGGCGGGGAGCTGTTTTTT
>-|TRBJ1-5|TRBV4-2|many
CASSRSENQPQHF
TGTGCCAGCAGCCGCTCAGAGAATCAGCCCCAGCATTTT
>TRBD2|TRBJ2-3|TRBV7-9|many
CASSLESGEEYF
TGTGCCAGCAGCTTAGAGAGCGGGGAGGAGTATTTT
>-|TRBJ2-2|TRBV2|-
CASSVEGGNTGELFF
TGTGCCAGCAGTGTGGAGGGGGGAAACACCGGGGAGCTGTTTTTT
>TRBD1|TRBJ2-6|TRBV28|many
CATAGTALTGANVLTF
TGTGCCACCGCCGGGACAGCCCTGACGGGGGCCAACGTCCTGACTTTC
>TRBD1|TRBJ2-7|TRBV5-1|-
CASSSGDRGREQYF
TGCGCCAGCAGCTCGGGGGACAGGGGTCGAGAGCAGTACTTC
>-|TRBJ1-3|TRBV6-2/TRBV6-3|few
CASSQGPWNTIYF
TGTGCCAGCAGTCAAGGCCCTTGGAACACCATATATTTT
>-|TRBJ1-2|TRBV5-1|few
CASSLDGHYGYTF
TGCGCCAGCAGCTTGGACGGTCACTATGGCTACACCTTC
>-|TRBJ2-2|TRBV10-1|few
CASEEPNTGELFF
TGCGCCAGCGAAGAGCCTAACACCGGGGAGCTGTTTTTT
>-|TRBJ1-5|TRBV5-6|few
CASSATGWNQPQHF
TGTGCCAGCAGCGCTACAGGTTGGAATCAGCCCCAGCATTTT
>TRBD2|TRBJ2-1|TRBV18|-
CASSQNSGTSGSNEQFF
TGTGCCAGCTCACAAAACTCCGGGACTAGCGGGAGCAATGAGCAGTTCTTC
>-|TRBJ2-7|TRBV10-3|few
CAISEGASISYEQYF
TGTGCCATCAGTGAGGGGGCGAGTATCTCCTACGAGCAGTACTTC
>-|TRBJ2-5|TRBV29-1|-
CSTEGGGGSQETQYF
TGCAGCACAGAGGGAGGGGGGGGGTCTCAAGAGACCCAGTACTTC
>-|TRBJ2-7|TRBV25-1|-
CASSESARGPYEKYF
TGTGCCAGCAGTGAGTCGGCCAGGGGCCCCTACGAGAAGTACTTC
>TRBD2|TRBJ2-7|TRBV6-2/TRBV6-3|-
CASSRTSGRYEQYF
TGTGCCAGCAGTCGTACTAGCGGGAGGTACGAGCAGTACTTC
>-|TRBJ2-7|TRBV5-1|few
CASSQGPDSYEQYF
TGCGCCAGCAGCCAAGGCCCGGACAGCTACGAGCAGTACTTC
>-|TRBJ2-2|TRBV3-1|many
CASSLIGSTGELFF
TGTGCCAGCAGCCTAATAGGGAGCACCGGGGAGCTGTTTTTT
>TRBD1|TRBJ2-7|TRBV15|-
CATSRGDSYEQYF
TGTGCCACCAGCAGGGGGGACAGCTACGAGCAGTACTTC
>-|TRBJ2-1|TRBV6-2/TRBV6-3|many
CASSNPQKVMNEQFF
TGTGCCAGCAGTAATCCTCAAAAGGTCATGAATGAGCAGTTCTTC
>TRBD2|TRBJ2-3|TRBV13|-
CASSRGTSGSPTDTQYF
TGTGCCAGCAGCCGCGGGACTAGCGGGAGCCCCACAGATACGCAGTATTTT
>-|TRBJ2-2|TRBV29-1|many
CSVRFQNTGELFF
TGCAGCGTTCGGTTTCAGAACACCGGGGAGCTGTTTTTT
>-|TRBJ1-4|TRBV5-1|-
CASSLAGRGNEKLFF
TGCGCCAGCAGCTTGGCGGGCAGGGGTAATGAAAAACTGTTTTTT
>TRBD1|TRBJ2-7|TRBV25-1|-
CASSDPGQIYEQYF
TGTGCCAGCAGTGATCCGGGACAGATCTACGAGCAGTACTTC
>TRBD1|TRBJ2-1|TRBV9|many
CASSARQGLSSYNEQFF
TGTGCCAGCAGCGCCCGACAGGGTTTAAGCTCCTACAATGAGCAGTTCTTC
>-|TRBJ2-1|TRBV7-6|-
CASSLDPWMGRGNEQFF
TGTGCCAGCAGCTTAGATCCTTGGATGGGCAGGGGCAATGAGCAGTTCTTC
>-|TRBJ2-3|TRBV27|few
CASSPASRGQYF
TGTGCCAGCAGTCCCGCATCGAGGGGGCAGTATTTT
>-|TRBJ2-2|TRBV4-1|few
CASSRMPGELFF
TGCGCCAGCAGCCGTATGCCCGGGGAGCTGTTTTTT
>-|TRBJ1-3|TRBV3-2|many
CASSFRVAFSGNTIYF
TGTGCCAGCAGCTTCCGGGTCGCTTTTTCAGGAAACACCATATATTTT
>-|TRBJ2-1|TRBV20-1|few
CSATGDLRDEQFF
TGCAGTGCCACTGGGGACCTTAGGGATGAGCAGTTCTTC
>-|TRBJ2-7|TRBV29-1|many
CSVVSAYEQYF
TGCAGCGTTGTTTCGGCCTACGAGCAGTACTTC
>-|TRBJ2-7|TRBV9|-
CASSVGGSEQYF
TGTGCCAGCAGCGTAGGAGGGAGCGAGCAGTACTTC
>-|TRBJ2-1|TRBV29-1|-
CSVEGGESSYNEQFF
TGCAGCGTTGAAGGAGGGGAAAGCTCCTACAATGAGCAGTTCTTC
>-|TRBJ1-3|TRBV6-2/TRBV6-3|few
CASSYGGAGNTIYF
TGTGCCAGCAGTTACGGGGGAGCCGGAAACACCATATATTTT
>-|TRBJ2-1|TRBV6-2/TRBV6-3|few
CASSSGPGTWNEQFF
TGTGCCAGCAGTTCGGGGCCCGGCACTTGGAATGAGCAGTTCTTC
>-|TRBJ2-3|TRBV27|-
CASKPHSADTQYF
TGTGCCAGCAAACCCCATTCGGCAGATACGCAGTATTTT
>-|TRBJ2-7|TRBV6-2/TRBV6-3|-
CASSPLSALAEQYF
TGTGCCAGCTCCCCTCTCAGCGCCCTGGCGGAGCAGTACTTC
>TRBD2|TRBJ2-7|TRBV20-1|-
CSASDLAGRYYEQYF
TGCAGTGCTAGTGATCTAGCGGGAAGATACTACGAGCAGTACTTC
>TRBD1|TRBJ2-7|TRBV29-1|many
CSVTGTGGPYEQYF
TGCAGCGTTACAGGGACAGGGGGCCCCTACGAGCAGTACTTC
>-|TRBJ1-5|TRBV10-3|-
CAISEAKGQQPQHF
TGTGCCATCAGTGAGGCTAAGGGGCAGCAGCCCCAGCATTTT
>TRBD2|TRBJ2-5|TRBV20-1|many
CGADSAGVPGETQYF
TGCGGTGCGGACTCAGCGGGGGTACCTGGGGAGACCCAGTACTTC
>-|TRBJ2-3|TRBV7-2|-
CASSSTRVTDTQYF
TGTGCCAGCAGCTCCACTAGGGTCACAGATACGCAGTATTTT
>-|TRBJ2-5|TRBV11-2|-
CASSLIEMRQQETQYF
TGTGCCAGCAGCCTTATTGAAATGAGGCAACAAGAGACCCAGTACTTC
>TRBD1|TRBJ2-5|TRBV20-1|-
CSARAYGQGIGSQETQYF
TGCAGTGCTAGAGCCTACGGACAGGGTATAGGGTCCCAAGAGACCCAGTACTTC
>-|TRBJ2-6|TRBV3-1|-
CASSQRGMAGANVLTF
TGTGCCAGCAGCCAAAGAGGTATGGCCGGGGCCAACGTCCTGACTTTC
>TRBD1|TRBJ2-6|TRBV6-2/TRBV6-3|-
CASRKTGTAFSGANVLTF
TGTGCCAGCAGAAAAACCGGGACAGCCTTCTCTGGGGCCAACGTCCTGACTTTC
>-|TRBJ2-1|TRBV7-6|-
CASSLGGTAYNEQFF
TGTGCCAGCAGCTTAGGCGGGACAGCCTACAATGAGCAGTTCTTC
>TRBD1|TRBJ1-6|TRBV5-1|-
CASSLAGTENSPLHF
TGCGCCAGCAGCTTGGCCGGGACAGAAAATTCACCCCTCCACTTT
>TRBD2|TRBJ2-2|TRBV6-6|few
CASSLTSGGAANTGELFF
TGTGCCAGCAGTTTGACTAGCGGGGGGGCCGCGAACACCGGGGAGCTGTTTTTT
>-|TRBJ2-7|TRBV5-6|-
CASSLFGVSYEQYF
TGTGCCAGCAGCTTGTTTGGGGTCTCCTACGAGCAGTACTTC